This is a list of T cell receptor beta chains from one sample in a study of shared clonotypes between healthy human individuals. Libraries were prepared by immunoSEQ multiplex PCR; TCRdb keeps only in-frame clonotypes and omits some of them. Found here are about 2 million clones, approximately 94% of them singletons; the top ten hold 1% to 1.3%. Sequencing was done on a sample of naive CD8+ T cells sorted from blood. The receptors stem from a man between 18 and 35 years old in good health. Both conserved end residues are part of each CDR3. The order of the fields is V gene, J gene, clone size, D gene, CDR3 DNA, CDR3 protein. D genes are given only for firm matches. Size values are once, few and many counts, or a class for expanded clones, and some rows have none.

V: TRBV4-1
J: TRBJ1-6
size: -
D: -
DNA: TGCGCCAGCAGCCAAGTACCAGGGTCGGTCAATTCACCCCTCCACTTT
CDR3: CASSQVPGSVNSPLHF

V: TRBV30
J: TRBJ2-1
size: -
D: TRBD2
DNA: TGTGCCTGGAGTCCCCTCGGACTAGCGGGGACGTTCTTC
CDR3: CAWSPLGLAGTFF

V: TRBV4-1
J: TRBJ2-5
size: -
D: TRBD1
DNA: TGCGCCAGCAGCCAAGGCCGACAGGGGGCGGGTGAGACCCAGTACTTC
CDR3: CASSQGRQGAGETQYF

V: TRBV6-1
J: TRBJ2-5
size: -
D: -
DNA: TGTGCCAGCAGCGTGGACCAGTACTTC
CDR3: CASSVDQYF

V: TRBV5-6
J: TRBJ2-3
size: -
D: TRBD2
DNA: TGTGCCAGCAGCTTGTCTCCAGCGGGGTCATTAGGGGATACGCAGTATTTT
CDR3: CASSLSPAGSLGDTQYF

V: TRBV14
J: TRBJ2-1
size: -
D: -
DNA: TGTGCCAGCGGGAAGGGGAGCTCCTACAATGAGCAGTTCTTC
CDR3: CASGKGSSYNEQFF

V: TRBV19
J: TRBJ1-4
size: -
D: -
DNA: TGTGCCAGCCCCGGGACGGTCTATGAAAAACTGTTTTTT
CDR3: CASPGTVYEKLFF

V: TRBV7-6
J: TRBJ2-7
size: -
D: -
DNA: TGTGCCAGCAGCCCCCACAGGGCAAACGACGGTTACGAGCAGTACTTC
CDR3: CASSPHRANDGYEQYF

V: TRBV6-5
J: TRBJ2-3
size: -
D: TRBD2
DNA: TGTGCCAGCAGTTTACTAGCGGAAATCACAGATACGCAGTATTTT
CDR3: CASSLLAEITDTQYF

V: TRBV12-5
J: TRBJ1-1
size: -
D: -
DNA: TGTGCTAGTGGACGGACGGTGAACACTGAAGCTTTCTTT
CDR3: CASGRTVNTEAFF

V: TRBV6-6
J: TRBJ1-1
size: -
D: TRBD1
DNA: TGTGCCAGCAGTTACCAGGGGGGTAGCACTGAAGCTTTCTTT
CDR3: CASSYQGGSTEAFF

V: TRBV9
J: TRBJ1-1
size: -
D: -
DNA: TGTGCCAGCAGCCTACAGGGATTGAACACTGAAGCTTTCTTT
CDR3: CASSLQGLNTEAFF

V: TRBV6-5
J: TRBJ2-5
size: -
D: TRBD2
DNA: TGTGCCAGCAGTAACGCGGGAGGTGCCCCAGAGACCCAGTACTTC
CDR3: CASSNAGGAPETQYF

V: TRBV6-1
J: TRBJ2-1
size: -
D: -
DNA: TGTGCCAGCAGCCACAGTGGCTATGAGCAGTTCTTC
CDR3: CASSHSGYEQFF

V: TRBV5-4
J: TRBJ2-1
size: -
D: TRBD2
DNA: TGTGCCAGCTCACCCACGCGGGGGGGGGCCAATGAGCAGTTCTTC
CDR3: CASSPTRGGANEQFF

V: TRBV5-4
J: TRBJ2-1
size: -
D: -
DNA: TGTGCCAGCAGCTTGGGGCCGGGACCGGCAAATGAGCAGTTCTTC
CDR3: CASSLGPGPANEQFF

V: TRBV19
J: TRBJ1-1
size: -
D: -
DNA: TGTGCCAGTAGTATTTATTCCGGAATGAACACTGAAGCTTTCTTT
CDR3: CASSIYSGMNTEAFF

V: TRBV11-2
J: TRBJ2-7
size: -
D: -
DNA: TGTGCCAGCAATCTCCTAGCGAACTACGAGCAGTACTTC
CDR3: CASNLLANYEQYF

V: TRBV7-8
J: TRBJ2-2
size: once
D: TRBD2
DNA: TGTGCCAGCAGCTTAACGGGACTAGCGGGAGTCCGGGGCACCGGGGAGCTGTTTTTT
CDR3: CASSLTGLAGVRGTGELFF

V: TRBV28
J: TRBJ2-7
size: -
D: TRBD2
DNA: TGTGCCAGCAGTCTTACAGGGACTAGCGGCCCTTACGAGCAGTACTTC
CDR3: CASSLTGTSGPYEQYF

V: TRBV7-9
J: TRBJ2-4
size: once
D: TRBD1
DNA: TGTGCCAGCAGCCCCACAGGGGACGTTTGGTCCAAAAACATTCAGTACTTC
CDR3: CASSPTGDVWSKNIQYF

V: TRBV19
J: TRBJ1-5
size: -
D: TRBD1
DNA: TGTGCCAGTAGTACAGCCTCAGGGGGCCGACATCAGCCCCAGCATTTT
CDR3: CASSTASGGRHQPQHF

V: TRBV5-1
J: TRBJ2-7
size: once
D: -
DNA: TGCGCCAGCAGCTGGGGAGGAGCGGATTATTACGAGCAGTACTTC
CDR3: CASSWGGADYYEQYF

V: TRBV6-1
J: TRBJ2-1
size: -
D: -
DNA: TGTGCCAGCAGTGAAGCGGAAGGCGGAGTCTACAATGAGCAGTTCTTC
CDR3: CASSEAEGGVYNEQFF

V: TRBV9
J: TRBJ2-5
size: -
D: TRBD1
DNA: TGTGCCAGCAGCGTCCGGGACAGGAGACAAGAGACCCAGTACTTC
CDR3: CASSVRDRRQETQYF

V: TRBV29-1
J: TRBJ1-2
size: few
D: -
DNA: TGCAGCGTTGAACGTGATTATGGCTACACCTTC
CDR3: CSVERDYGYTF

V: TRBV6-1
J: TRBJ2-1
size: -
D: -
DNA: TGTGCCAGCAGTGAGGGAGTACTAGCCTACAATGAGCAGTTCTTC
CDR3: CASSEGVLAYNEQFF

V: TRBV30
J: TRBJ1-6
size: -
D: TRBD1
DNA: TGTGCCTGGCAGCCAGGGGGGGGATCCTATAATTCACCCCTCCACTTT
CDR3: CAWQPGGGSYNSPLHF